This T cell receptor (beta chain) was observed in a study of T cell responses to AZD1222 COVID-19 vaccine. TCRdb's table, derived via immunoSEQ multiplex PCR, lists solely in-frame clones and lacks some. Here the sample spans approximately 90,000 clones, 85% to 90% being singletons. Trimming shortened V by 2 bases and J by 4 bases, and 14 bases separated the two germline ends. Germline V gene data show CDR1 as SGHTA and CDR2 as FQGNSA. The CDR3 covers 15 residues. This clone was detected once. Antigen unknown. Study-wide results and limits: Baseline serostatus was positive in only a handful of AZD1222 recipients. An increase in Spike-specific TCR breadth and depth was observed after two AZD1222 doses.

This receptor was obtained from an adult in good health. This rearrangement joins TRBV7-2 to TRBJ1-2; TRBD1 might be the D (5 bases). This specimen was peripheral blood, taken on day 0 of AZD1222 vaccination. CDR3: CASSLRDSEGYGYTF. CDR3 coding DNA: TGTGCCAGCAGCTTACGGGACTCGGAAGGCTATGGCTACACCTTC.